The clone carrying this T cell receptor (beta chain) has ten or more counts. What it binds is not known. A 10-nucleotide random UMI tagged transcripts in template-switch 5'RACE cDNA synthesis. TCRdb reanalysed the 5' RACE reads using MiXCR and keeps one entry per CDR3 protein. The repertoire holds roughly 120,000 distinct CDR3 sequences, with roughly 3.4% as singletons. Trimming at V came to 3 bases and at J to 1 base, leaving 5 bases not matched to a gene. This CDR3 has 15 amino acids. Germline V gene data show CDR1 as DFQATT and CDR2 as SNEGSKA (reference sequence). The data were taken from a study of neurological immune-mediated disorders. In the study overall: Secondary progressive cases numbered 3 among the roughly 34 multiple sclerosis patients, while the other 31 were relapsing-remitting.

The starting material, 2 million PBMCs stored at -80 C, gave rise to the unsorted libraries. Study outcomes and limitations: The greatest degree of TCR clonal expansion was observed in HTLV-1-associated myelopathy, with the lowest in multiple sclerosis, below that of healthy controls.

The TCR comes from a woman aged 25 to 39 with multiple sclerosis. The chain is built from TRBV20-1 and TRBJ1-2; TRBD1 agrees at 10 bases. Sample: PBMCs. CDR3 loop: CSASLGQGSNYGYTF. CDR3 in DNA: TGCAGTGCTAGCCTGGGACAGGGGAGTAACTATGGCTACACCTTC.